The entry below gives a single T cell receptor (beta chain) sequence along with its context. The data belong to a study of tumor-infiltrating lymphocytes in oesophageal squamous cell carcinoma. TCRdb reanalysed the PCR reads using MiXCR and keeps one entry per CDR3 protein. In the table there are some 18,000 distinct CDR3 sequences, over 40% of which are singletons. Trimming removed 1 base from V and 6 bases from J; junction bases left unmatched: 14. Germline V gene lookup returns CDR1 SGHTA and CDR2 FQGNSA. This CDR3 contains 19 residues. The rearrangement links TRBV7-2 to TRBJ2-7; 14 bases match TRBD2. The receptor was derived from a female donor with esophageal squamous cell carcinoma. Sequences were obtained from normal esophageal tissue next to the tumor. Written as DNA, the CDR3 is TGTGCCAGCAGCTTAGGCGGCCCAGCAACCGGGACTAGCGGGAGCGAGCAGTACTTC. Protein: CASSLGGPATGTSGSEQYF.